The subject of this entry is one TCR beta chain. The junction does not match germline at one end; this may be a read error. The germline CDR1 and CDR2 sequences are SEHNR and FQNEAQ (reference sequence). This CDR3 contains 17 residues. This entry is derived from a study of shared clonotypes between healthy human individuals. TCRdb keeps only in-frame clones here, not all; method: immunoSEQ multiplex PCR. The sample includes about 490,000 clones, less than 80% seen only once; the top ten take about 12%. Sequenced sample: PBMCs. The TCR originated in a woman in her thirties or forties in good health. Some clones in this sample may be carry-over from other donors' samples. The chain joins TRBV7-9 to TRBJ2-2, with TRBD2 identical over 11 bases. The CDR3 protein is CASNQLAGATGAGELFF. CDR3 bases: TGTGCGAGCAACCAACTAGCGGGAGCGACGGGGGCCGGGGAGCTGTTTTTT. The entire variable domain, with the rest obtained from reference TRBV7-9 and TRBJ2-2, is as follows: DTGVSQNPRHKITKRGQNVTFRCDPISEHNRLYWYRQTLGQGPEFLTYFQNEAQLEKSRLLSDRFSAERPKGSFSTLEIQRTEQGDSAMYLCASNQLAGATGAGELFFGEGSRLTVL.